This TCR beta chain was found in a study of T cells in Graves' hyperthyroidism and ophthalmopathy. Study-wide context: Peripheral blood was secured at the point of initial diagnosis, before any treatment. General observations from the study: Most thyroid clonotypes expanded above 0.001 were also detected in blood. A median 6.5 months before onset, the model predicted ophthalmopathy.

Amplification yielded TCR beta CDR3 regions, with RNA transcripts as the source. Researchers ran a first-round RT-PCR on the TCR CDR3 using the HTBI primer set. One entry per CDR3 protein, called by TCRdb with MiXCR from the multiplex PCR reads. The sample holds approximately 610,000 distinct CDR3 sequences, roughly 14% seen once. The CDR3 length is 14 residues. Trimming pared 3 bases from V and 1 base from J, leaving 9 bases between. Germline CDR1 is KGHSH and CDR2 is LQKENI. With duration under 3 months, ophthalmopathy was active: Clinical Activity Score at least 3, NOSPECS at least 4. This clonotype was recorded a few times. Its matching antigen is unknown.

The sequenced material came from blood. This sequence originates from a woman between 35 and 50 years old with Graves' ophthalmopathy. The chain couples TRBV18 to TRBJ1-1; D gene ambiguous. This CDR3 is CASSPSDGNTEAFF. The CDR3 bases are TGTGCCAGCTCACCCTCAGACGGGAACACTGAAGCTTTCTTT.